This TCR beta chain stems from a study of cytomegalovirus exposure and HLA in healthy donors. Study results and limitations: Under in vitro conditions, three CMV-associated chains were confirmed as specific for CMV antigens. Generally TCR sequences proved uncommon, though certain public TCRs appeared in numerous donors.

Comment on this clone: Antigen: not known.

The CDR3 has 19 residues. Measured with immunoSEQ multiplex PCR; TCRdb has only the in-frame clones, and not every one. The sample shows about 160,000 clones, roughly 95% of them seen only once. This receptor was taken from a woman younger than 35 in good health and CMV-seronegative. The sample taken for sequencing was PBMCs. J is TRBJ2-7 and V is TRBV21-1; the D call TRBD1 from the table was never checked on the DNA. TRBV21-1 represents a pseudogene. The CDR3 nucleotides are TGTGCCAGCAGTAGTCCGAGTCTTGGGGACAGGGGTCTCACCTACGAGCAGTACTTC. It codes for CASSSPSLGDRGLTYEQYF.